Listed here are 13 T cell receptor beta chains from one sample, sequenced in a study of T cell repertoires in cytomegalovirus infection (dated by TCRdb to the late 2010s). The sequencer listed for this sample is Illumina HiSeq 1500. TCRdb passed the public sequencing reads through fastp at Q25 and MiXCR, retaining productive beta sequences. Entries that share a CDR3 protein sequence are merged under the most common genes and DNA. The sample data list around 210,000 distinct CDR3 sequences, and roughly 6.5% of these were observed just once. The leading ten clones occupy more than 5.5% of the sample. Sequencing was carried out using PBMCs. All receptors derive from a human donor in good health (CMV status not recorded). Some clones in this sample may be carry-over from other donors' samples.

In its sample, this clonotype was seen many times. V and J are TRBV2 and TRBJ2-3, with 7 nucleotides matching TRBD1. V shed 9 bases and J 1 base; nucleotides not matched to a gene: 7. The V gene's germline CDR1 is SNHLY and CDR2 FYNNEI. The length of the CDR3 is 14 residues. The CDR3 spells CASSRDRGTDTQYF. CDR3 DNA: TGTGCCAGTAGCCGGGACAGAGGCACAGATACGCAGTATTTT. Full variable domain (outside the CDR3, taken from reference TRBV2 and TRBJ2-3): EPEVTQTPSHQVTQMGQEVILRCVPISNHLYFYWYRQILGQKVEFLVSFYNNEISEKSEIFDDQFSVERPDGSNFTLKIRSTKLEDSAMYFCASSRDRGTDTQYFGPGTRLTVL.

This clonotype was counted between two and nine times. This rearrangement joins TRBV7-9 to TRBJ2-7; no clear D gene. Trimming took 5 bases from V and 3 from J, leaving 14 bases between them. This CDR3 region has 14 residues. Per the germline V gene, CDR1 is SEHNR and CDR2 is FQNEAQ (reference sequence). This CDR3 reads CASSSTSWNYEQYF. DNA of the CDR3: TGTGCCAGCAGCAGCACATCTTGGAACTACGAGCAGTACTTC. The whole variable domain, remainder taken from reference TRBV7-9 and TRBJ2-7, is DTGVSQNPRHKITKRGQNVTFRCDPISEHNRLYWYRQTLGQGPEFLTYFQNEAQLEKSRLLSDRFSAERPKGSFSTLEIQRTEQGDSAMYLCASSSTSWNYEQYFGPGTRLTVT.

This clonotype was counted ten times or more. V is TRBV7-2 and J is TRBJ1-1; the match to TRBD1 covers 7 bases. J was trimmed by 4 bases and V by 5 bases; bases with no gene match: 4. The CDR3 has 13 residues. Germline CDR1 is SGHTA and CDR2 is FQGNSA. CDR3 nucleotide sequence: TGTGCCAGCAGCAAGACAGGGTTCACTGAAGCTTTCTTT. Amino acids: CASSKTGFTEAFF.

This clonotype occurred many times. CDR3 protein: CASRKNRVTIGKGAFF. The CDR3 nucleotides are TGCGCCAGCAGGAAAAACAGGGTCACTATCGGGAAGGGAGCTTTCTTT. The chain uses TRBV4-1 and TRBJ1-1; maybe TRBD1 (6 bases). This CDR3 has 16 residues. V lost 6 bases and J lost 10, with 27 bases in between. The germline V gene has CDR1 MGHRA and CDR2 YSYEKL.

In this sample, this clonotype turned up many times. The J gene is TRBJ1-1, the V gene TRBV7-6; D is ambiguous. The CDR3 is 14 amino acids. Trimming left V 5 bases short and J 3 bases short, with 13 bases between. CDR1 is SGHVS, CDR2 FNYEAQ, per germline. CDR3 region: CASSVNAWDTEAFF. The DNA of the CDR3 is TGTGCCAGCAGCGTCAACGCGTGGGACACTGAAGCTTTCTTT.

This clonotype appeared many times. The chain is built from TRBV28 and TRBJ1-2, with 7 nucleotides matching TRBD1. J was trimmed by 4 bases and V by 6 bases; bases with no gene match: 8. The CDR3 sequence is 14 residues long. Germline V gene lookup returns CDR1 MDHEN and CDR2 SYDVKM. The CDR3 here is CASSSLGQVYGYTF. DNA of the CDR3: TGTGCCAGCAGCTCCCTTGGACAGGTCTATGGCTACACCTTC.

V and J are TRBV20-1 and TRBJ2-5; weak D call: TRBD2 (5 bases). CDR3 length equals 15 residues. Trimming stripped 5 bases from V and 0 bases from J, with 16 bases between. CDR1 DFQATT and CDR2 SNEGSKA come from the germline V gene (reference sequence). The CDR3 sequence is CSAHMFGLDQETQYF. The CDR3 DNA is TGCAGTGCTCATATGTTCGGACTGGACCAAGAGACCCAGTACTTC.

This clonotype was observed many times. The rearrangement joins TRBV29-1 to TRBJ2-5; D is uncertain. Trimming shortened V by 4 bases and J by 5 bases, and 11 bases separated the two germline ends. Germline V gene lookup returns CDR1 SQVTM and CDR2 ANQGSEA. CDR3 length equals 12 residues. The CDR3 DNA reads TGCAGCGTTGGGACCGGATCGGAGACCCAGTACTTC. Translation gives CSVGTGSETQYF.

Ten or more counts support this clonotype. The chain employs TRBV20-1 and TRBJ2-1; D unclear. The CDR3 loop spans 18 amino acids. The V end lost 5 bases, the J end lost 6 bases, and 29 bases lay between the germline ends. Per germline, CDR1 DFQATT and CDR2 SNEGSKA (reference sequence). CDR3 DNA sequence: TGCAGTGCTGTAGGTTTTTCGTTAGAGCTCCCCCGTTTCAATGAGCAGTTCTTC. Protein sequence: CSAVGFSLELPRFNEQFF.

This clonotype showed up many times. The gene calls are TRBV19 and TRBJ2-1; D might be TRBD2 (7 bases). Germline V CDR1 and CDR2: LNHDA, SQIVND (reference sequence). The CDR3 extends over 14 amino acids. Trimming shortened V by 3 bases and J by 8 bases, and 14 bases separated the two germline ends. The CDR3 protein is CASSIFWGGDEQFF. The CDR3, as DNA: TGTGCCAGTAGTATCTTCTGGGGGGGCGATGAGCAGTTCTTC.

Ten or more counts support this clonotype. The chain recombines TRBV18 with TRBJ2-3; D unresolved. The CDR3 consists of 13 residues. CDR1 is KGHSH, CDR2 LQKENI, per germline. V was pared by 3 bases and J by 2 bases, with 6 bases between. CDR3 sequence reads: CASSPALTDTQYF. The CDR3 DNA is TGTGCCAGCTCACCCGCCCTCACAGATACGCAGTATTTT. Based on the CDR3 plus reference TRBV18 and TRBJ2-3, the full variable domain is NAGVMQNPRHLVRRRGQEARLRCSPMKGHSHVYWYRQLPEEGLKFMVYLQKENIIDESGMPKERFSAEFPKEGPSILRIQQVVRGDSAAYFCASSPALTDTQYFGPGTRLTVL.

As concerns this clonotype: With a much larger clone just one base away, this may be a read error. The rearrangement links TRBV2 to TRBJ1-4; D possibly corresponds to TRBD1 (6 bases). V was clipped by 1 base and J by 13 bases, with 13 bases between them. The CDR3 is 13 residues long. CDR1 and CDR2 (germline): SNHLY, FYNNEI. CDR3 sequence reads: CASSEDGTYRLFF. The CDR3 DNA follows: TGTGCCAGCAGTGAAGACGGGACATATAGACTGTTTTTT.

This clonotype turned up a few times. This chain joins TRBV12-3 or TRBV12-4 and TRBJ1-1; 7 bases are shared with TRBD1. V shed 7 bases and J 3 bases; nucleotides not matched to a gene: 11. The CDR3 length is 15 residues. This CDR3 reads CASTPPKGGHTEAFF. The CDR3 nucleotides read TGTGCCAGCACCCCTCCTAAAGGGGGCCACACTGAAGCTTTCTTT.